The entry that follows covers one T cell receptor beta chain sequence. The antigen remains unidentified. CD8 cells regarded as naive lacked CD45RO, were positively chosen for CCR7, and omitted terminally differentiated effector memory CD45RA+ cells. Assay used: immunoSEQ multiplex PCR; TCRdb lists only in-frame clones, some missing. The table includes millions of clones, roughly 95% detected once. The CDR3 totals 14 residues. Deletions cut 3 bases from V and 1 base from J, with 10 bases between. Germline assignment: CDR1 MDHEN and CDR2 SYDVKM. This sample was included in a study of shared clonotypes between healthy human individuals. Study-wide findings and caveats: Clonotypes not shared had lower generation probabilities than those common to all four donors. The study sampled only blood, and tissue repertoires likely differ. Sharing across a handful of donors was seen in 5% to 5.5% of naive CD4 clonotypes.

Specimen: naive CD8+ T cells sorted from blood. The V gene is TRBV28, the J gene TRBJ2-7; D gene ambiguous. The sequence was collected from a man between 18 and 35 years old in good health. The CDR3 reads CASSFSVPSYEQYF. CDR3 nucleotides: TGTGCCAGCAGTTTCTCCGTGCCGTCCTACGAGCAGTACTTC.